One and the same sample provided the 30 T cell receptor beta chains below, sequenced in a study of cytomegalovirus exposure and HLA in healthy donors. A multiplex PCR was run with 60 Vbeta primers and 13 Jbeta primers. Assay: immunoSEQ multiplex PCR; the TCRdb copy retains only in-frame clones and omits some. Altogether about 110,000 clones are present, roughly 69% being singletons, with the ten largest covering 8.2%. The sequenced material came from PBMCs. The receptors originated from a woman between 35 and 50 years old in good health and CMV-seropositive.

This chain connects TRBV13 to TRBJ2-3; D remains ambiguous. V lost 5 bases to trimming and J lost 11 bases, with 23 bases between them. CDR1 is PRHDT, CDR2 FYEKMQ, per germline (reference sequence). The CDR3 sequence is 15 residues long. The CDR3 reads CASSPTLGGTDMQYF. The CDR3 DNA sequence: TGTGCCAGCAGCCCGACACTGGGTGGCACAGACATGCAGTATTTT.

This chain joins TRBV2 and TRBJ2-5; possible D gene TRBD2, 5 bases. The V end was cut by 5 bases, the J end by 4 bases, with 17 bases between. CDR1 and CDR2 from the germline V gene are SNHLY and FYNNEI. The CDR3 is 15 amino acids. DNA for the CDR3: TGTGCCAGCAGTCGAGGACTGACAAACGGAGAGACCCAGTACTTC. This sequence encodes CASSRGLTNGETQYF.

This clone was seen just once. The V gene is TRBV7-2, the J gene TRBJ2-7; TRBD1 matches at 8 bases. The germline CDR1 and CDR2 sequences are SGHTA and FQGNSA. This CDR3 has 15 residues. The trim removed 3 bases at V and 3 bases at J, leaving 7 bases unmatched. The CDR3 DNA reads TGTGCCAGCAGCTTTGCCCGGGACAGGAGCTACGAGCAGTACTTC. Translation gives CASSFARDRSYEQYF.

V usage is TRBV2 and J usage is TRBJ1-2, with TRBD1 identical over 7 bases. The germline CDR1 and CDR2 sequences are SNHLY and FYNNEI. This CDR3 spans 13 amino acids. V gave up 1 base and J gave up 13 bases; unmatched junction bases: 9. As DNA, the CDR3 is TGTGCCAGCAGTGAAGGCAGGGGGACCGGATCCACCTTC. Translation: CASSEGRGTGSTF.

V usage is TRBV7-2 and J usage is TRBJ2-3, with D maybe TRBD2 (6 bases). From germline, CDR1 is SGHTA and CDR2 FQGNSA. The CDR3 loop spans 16 amino acids. With 4 bases removed from V and 3 bases from J, the gap between germline ends came to 17 bases. Here the CDR3 DNA reads TGTGCCAGCAGCTCAGTAGGGGCAGGAGGGACAGATACGCAGTATTTT. Translation: CASSSVGAGGTDTQYF. The whole variable domain, filled in from reference TRBV7-2 and TRBJ2-3, reads GAGVSQSPSNKVTEKGKDVELRCDPISGHTALYWYRQSLGQGLEFLIYFQGNSAPDKSGLPSDRFSAERTGGSVSTLTIQRTQQEDSAVYLCASSSVGAGGTDTQYFGPGTRLTVL.

This sequence joins TRBV29-1 and TRBJ1-1; 7 bases are shared with TRBD1. CDR1 is SQVTM and CDR2 is ANQGSEA in the germline V gene. The CDR3 spans 11 residues. Germline trimming cut 6 bases from V and 4 bases from J; bases unmatched to any gene: 2. The CDR3 reads CSVNRGTEAFF. CDR3 in DNA: TGCAGCGTAAACAGGGGCACTGAAGCTTTCTTT.

The rearrangement uses TRBV4-1 and TRBJ2-7; D unresolved. Germline V CDR1 and CDR2: MGHRA, YSYEKL. CDR3 size: 14 residues. V lost 1 base and J lost 2, with 9 bases in between. CDR3 amino acids: CASSQGGFAYEQYF. Here the CDR3 DNA reads TGCGCCAGCAGCCAAGGTGGCTTCGCCTACGAGCAGTACTTC.

V is TRBV27 and J is TRBJ2-2, with TRBD1 matching over 8 bases. Germline CDR1 reads MNHEY; CDR2 reads SMNVEV (reference sequence). The CDR3 runs to 13 residues. V gave up 10 bases and J gave up 0 bases; unmatched junction bases: 1. CDR3 loop: CATQGANTGELFF. CDR3 nucleotide sequence: TGTGCCACACAGGGGGCGAACACCGGGGAGCTGTTTTTT.

The V and J genes are TRBV5-1 and TRBJ1-1, with D tentatively TRBD1 (6 bases). Germline lookup yields CDR1 SGHRS and CDR2 YFSETQ. The CDR3 has 15 amino acids. The V end lost 0 bases, the J end lost 1 base, and 10 bases lay between the germline ends. The CDR3 nucleotides read TGCGCCAGCAGCTTGGACAGGGCGTCGAACACTGAAGCTTTCTTT. This sequence encodes CASSLDRASNTEAFF.

This chain links TRBV11-2 with TRBJ1-1; 8 bases are a match to TRBD1. The germline V gene has CDR1 SGHAT and CDR2 FQNNGV. The V segment lost 4 bases and the J segment 11 bases; nucleotides outside the gene matches: 9. The CDR3 totals 13 residues. The CDR3 loop is CASSSTWTGRAFF. The CDR3 DNA reads as TGTGCCAGCAGCTCTACCTGGACAGGGAGGGCTTTCTTT.

The chain's CDR3 is CASSLGDRGRYGYTF. The CDR3 DNA follows: TGCGCCAGCAGCTTGGGAGACAGGGGTAGATATGGCTACACCTTC. V and J are TRBV5-1 and TRBJ1-2; 8 bases map to TRBD1. The CDR3 sequence is 15 residues long. J lost 5 bases, V lost 0 bases, and 6 bases had no gene match. The germline V gene encodes CDR1 SGHRS and CDR2 YFSETQ.

V is TRBV5-1 and J is TRBJ1-6; TRBD1 aligns across 7 bases. CDR3 length equals 15 residues. The V gene's germline CDR1 is SGHRS and CDR2 YFSETQ. V shed 3 bases and J 8 bases; nucleotides not matched to a gene: 8. The CDR3 nucleotides are TGCGCCAGCAGCTCGACAGGGCTGTCGGATTCACCCCTCCACTTT. Its protein product is CASSSTGLSDSPLHF.

This clone showed up just once. The J gene is TRBJ2-7, the V gene TRBV7-9; D might be TRBD1 (6 bases). This CDR3 contains 17 residues. The germline V gene encodes CDR1 SEHNR and CDR2 FQNEAQ (reference sequence). V was clipped by 2 bases and J by 6 bases, with 23 bases between them. The CDR3 DNA follows: TGTGCCAGCAGCTTATGGTCCGGACAGCCTTACCTAAGCGAGCAGTACTTC. It codes for CASSLWSGQPYLSEQYF. Together with reference TRBV7-9 and TRBJ2-7, the CDR3 gives the full variable domain: DTGVSQNPRHKITKRGQNVTFRCDPISEHNRLYWYRQTLGQGPEFLTYFQNEAQLEKSRLLSDRFSAERPKGSFSTLEIQRTEQGDSAMYLCASSLWSGQPYLSEQYFGPGTRLTVT.

The chain links TRBV27 to TRBJ1-1; D possibly corresponds to TRBD1 (6 bases). Germline V gene sequence: CDR1 MNHEY, CDR2 SMNVEV (reference sequence). V shed 6 bases and J shed 1 base, with 9 bases lying between them. The CDR3 is 13 residues long. The CDR3 nucleotides are TGTGCCAGCAGCTGGACAGCGAACACTGAAGCTTTCTTT. Encoded protein: CASSWTANTEAFF.

This rearrangement joins TRBV4-2 to TRBJ2-5; TRBD2 agrees at 11 bases. CDR1 is LGHNA, CDR2 YNFKEQ, per germline. CDR3 length equals 18 residues. J was trimmed by 7 bases and V by 0 bases; bases with no gene match: 13. For the CDR3, the DNA is TGTGCCAGCAGCCAAGATCCCCGGACTAGCGGGCTGGTAAGGACCCAGTACTTC. It is translated as CASSQDPRTSGLVRTQYF.

In its sample, this clone was seen a few times. The chain's CDR3 is CASSLARTSAGGYTF. The CDR3 DNA sequence: TGTGCCAGCAGTCTAGCCCGGACTTCCGCGGGTGGCTACACCTTC. The genes are TRBV27 and TRBJ1-2; D gene ambiguous. This CDR3 has 15 residues. CDR1 is MNHEY, CDR2 SMNVEV, per germline (reference sequence). V lost 5 bases and J lost 7, with 20 bases in between.

The chain carries TRBV6-5 and TRBJ2-7, with unresolved D. The V gene's germline CDR1 is MNHEY and CDR2 SVGAGI. V was clipped by 5 bases and J by 2 bases, with 10 bases between them. The CDR3 has 13 residues. In DNA form, the CDR3 reads TGTGCCAGCAGTACCCCCGCGACCTACGAGCAGTACTTC. This encodes CASSTPATYEQYF.

The genes are TRBV29-1 and TRBJ1-2; TRBD1 matches 8 bases. CDR3 size: 14 residues. The V segment lost 6 bases and the J segment 4 bases; nucleotides outside the gene matches: 10. CDR1 is SQVTM, CDR2 ANQGSEA, per germline. The CDR3 here is CSVQRYDRGYGYTF. The CDR3 DNA is TGCAGCGTCCAAAGATACGACAGGGGCTATGGCTACACCTTC.

The V and J genes are TRBV18 and TRBJ1-5, with D hard to call. V lost 3 bases to trimming and J lost 4 bases, with 7 bases between them. The CDR3 length is 13 residues. The germline gives CDR1 KGHSH, CDR2 LQKENI. The CDR3: CASSPDSNQPQHF. In DNA, the CDR3 is TGTGCCAGCTCACCCGACTCAAATCAGCCCCAGCATTTT. The whole variable domain, remainder taken from reference TRBV18 and TRBJ1-5, is NAGVMQNPRHLVRRRGQEARLRCSPMKGHSHVYWYRQLPEEGLKFMVYLQKENIIDESGMPKERFSAEFPKEGPSILRIQQVVRGDSAAYFCASSPDSNQPQHFGDGTRLSIL.

The chain employs TRBV10-2 and TRBJ2-7; TRBD2 agrees at 7 bases. V lost 8 bases and J lost 3; bases outside the gene matches: 7. This CDR3 region has 13 residues. The germline gives CDR1 WSHSY, CDR2 SAAADI. The CDR3 loop is CASARGDLYEQYF. The CDR3 DNA follows: TGCGCCAGCGCACGGGGGGACCTCTACGAGCAGTACTTC.

This rearrangement joins TRBV5-1 to TRBJ2-7, with TRBD2 matching over 9 bases. CDR3 length: 14 amino acids. Trimming at V came to 4 bases and at J to 1 base, leaving 3 bases not matched to a gene. CDR1 and CDR2 from the germline V gene are SGHRS and YFSETQ. The CDR3: CASSGTSSSYEQYF. The CDR3, as DNA: TGCGCCAGCAGCGGGACTAGCTCGTCCTACGAGCAGTACTTC.

This sequence joins TRBV7-6 and TRBJ2-6, with TRBD1 matching 9 bases. Per germline, CDR1 SGHVS and CDR2 FNYEAQ. The CDR3 length is 17 residues. V trimming: 5 bases; J trimming: 2 bases; junction bases outside the gene matches: 7. In nucleotides, the CDR3 is TGTGCCAGCAGCCGGGACAGGGTGAGGACTGGGGCCAACGTCCTGACTTTC. Translated, it gives CASSRDRVRTGANVLTF.

The genes are TRBV5-1 and TRBJ2-3; the D gene is possibly TRBD1 (6 bases). The CDR3 spans 14 residues. From germline, CDR1 is SGHRS and CDR2 YFSETQ. V was trimmed by 2 bases and J by 6 bases, leaving 13 bases between them. The CDR3 is CASSLQGTGDTQYF. CDR3 nucleotides: TGCGCCAGCAGCTTACAGGGCACTGGGGATACGCAGTATTTT.

The chain recombines TRBV6-5 with TRBJ1-2; D is possibly TRBD1 (6 bases). Germline V gene lookup returns CDR1 MNHEY and CDR2 SVGAGI. This CDR3 is 12 amino acids long. V was trimmed by 8 bases and J by 4 bases, leaving 11 bases between them. The CDR3: CASGGQGYGYTF. CDR3 DNA: TGTGCCAGCGGGGGCCAGGGCTATGGCTACACCTTC.

The genes are TRBV6-4 and TRBJ1-6, with TRBD1 matching over 7 bases. Germline-derived CDR1 and CDR2 are MRHNA and SNTAGT. Germline trimming cut 6 bases from V and 3 bases from J; bases unmatched to any gene: 5. This CDR3 region has 15 residues. DNA of the CDR3: TGTGCCAGCAGCGAACAGGGGTTCTATAATTCACCCCTCCACTTT. Protein: CASSEQGFYNSPLHF.

This chain uses TRBV18 with TRBJ2-7; 7 nucleotides match TRBD2. V was clipped by 3 bases and J by 3 bases; unmatched bases: 5. The CDR3 consists of 14 residues. CDR1 and CDR2 from the germline V gene are KGHSH and LQKENI. The CDR3 DNA reads as TGTGCCAGCTCACCTAGGGAGGGAGGCTACGAGCAGTACTTC. Translated, it gives CASSPREGGYEQYF. The complete variable domain, with remaining parts taken from reference TRBV18 and TRBJ2-7, reads NAGVMQNPRHLVRRRGQEARLRCSPMKGHSHVYWYRQLPEEGLKFMVYLQKENIIDESGMPKERFSAEFPKEGPSILRIQQVVRGDSAAYFCASSPREGGYEQYFGPGTRLTVT.

The genes are TRBV4-2 and TRBJ1-2; D remains ambiguous. Germline lookup yields CDR1 LGHNA and CDR2 YNFKEQ. The CDR3 totals 16 residues. V was trimmed by 0 bases and J by 0 bases, leaving 11 bases between them. The CDR3 sequence is CASSQDLHGANYGYTF. The CDR3 DNA is TGTGCCAGCAGCCAAGATTTGCACGGAGCTAACTATGGCTACACCTTC.

The chain links TRBV25-1 to TRBJ2-1, with TRBD2 identical over 10 bases. Germline V gene sequence: CDR1 MGHDK, CDR2 SYGVNS. V gave up 4 bases and J gave up 5 bases; unmatched junction bases: 11. This CDR3 region has 17 residues. In DNA form, the CDR3 reads TGTGCCAGCAGTGGAACGGTGAGCGGGGGGGCGAACAATGAGCAGTTCTTC. This translates into CASSGTVSGGANNEQFF. The whole variable domain, remainder taken from reference TRBV25-1 and TRBJ2-1, is EADIYQTPRYLVIGTGKKITLECSQTMGHDKMYWYQQDPGMELHLIHYSYGVNSTEKGDLSSESTVSRIRTEHFPLTLESARPSHTSQYLCASSGTVSGGANNEQFFGPGTRLTVL.

The genes are TRBV5-1 and TRBJ1-1; 8 positions match TRBD1. This CDR3 comprises 13 residues. CDR1 and CDR2 (germline): SGHRS, YFSETQ. V shed 3 bases, J shed 6 bases, and the junction held 4 bases outside the gene matches. In DNA form, the CDR3 reads TGCGCCAGCAGCTCCGGACAGGGCCCTGAAGCTTTCTTT. The encoded protein is CASSSGQGPEAFF.

This clone was detected a few times. The chain employs TRBV5-1 and TRBJ1-5, with TRBD1 matching over 7 bases. The CDR3 has 14 residues. CDR1 and CDR2 (germline): SGHRS, YFSETQ. With V trimmed by 5 bases and J by 3 bases, 5 bases remained unmatched. The CDR3 loop is CASSTGVVNQPQHF. CDR3 DNA: TGCGCCAGCAGTACAGGGGTGGTCAATCAGCCCCAGCATTTT.